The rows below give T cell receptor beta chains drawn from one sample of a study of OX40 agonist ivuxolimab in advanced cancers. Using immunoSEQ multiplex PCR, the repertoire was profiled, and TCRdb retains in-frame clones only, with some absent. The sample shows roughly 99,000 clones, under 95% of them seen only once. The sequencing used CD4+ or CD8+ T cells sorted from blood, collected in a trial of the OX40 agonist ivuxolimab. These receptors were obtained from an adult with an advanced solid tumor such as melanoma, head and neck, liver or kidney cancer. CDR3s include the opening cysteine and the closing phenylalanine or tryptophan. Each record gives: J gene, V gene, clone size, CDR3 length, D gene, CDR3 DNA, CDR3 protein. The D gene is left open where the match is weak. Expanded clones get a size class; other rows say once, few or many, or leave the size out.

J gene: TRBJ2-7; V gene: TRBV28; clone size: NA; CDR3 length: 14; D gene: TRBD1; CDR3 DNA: TGTGCCAGCAGTCCGACAGGGGGCAGTTTAGAGCAGTACTTC; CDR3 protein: CASSPTGGSLEQYF
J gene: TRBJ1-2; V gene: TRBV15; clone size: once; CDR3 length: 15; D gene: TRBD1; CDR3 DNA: TGTGCCACCAGCATAAGCGGGAACAGGGGGCTAGGCTACACCTTC; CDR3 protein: CATSISGNRGLGYTF
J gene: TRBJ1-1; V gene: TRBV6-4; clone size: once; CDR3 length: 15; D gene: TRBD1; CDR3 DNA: TGTGCCAGCAGTGCGGGACAGGGGTCGGGGACTGAAGCTTTCTTT; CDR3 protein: CASSAGQGSGTEAFF
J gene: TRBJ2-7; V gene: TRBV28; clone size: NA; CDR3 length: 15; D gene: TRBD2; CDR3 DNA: TGTGCCAGCAGCCTTAGCGGGGGCCTCCGGAACGAGCAGTACTTC; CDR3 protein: CASSLSGGLRNEQYF
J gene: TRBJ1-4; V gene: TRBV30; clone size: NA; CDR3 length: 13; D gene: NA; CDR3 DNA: TGTGCCTGGAGTAGGGGAATTGGGGAAAAACTGTTTTTT; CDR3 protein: CAWSRGIGEKLFF
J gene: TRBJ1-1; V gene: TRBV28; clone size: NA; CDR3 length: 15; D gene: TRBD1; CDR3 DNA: TGTGCCAGCAGTCTGGGACAGGGGGTTTACACTGAAGCTTTCTTT; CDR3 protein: CASSLGQGVYTEAFF
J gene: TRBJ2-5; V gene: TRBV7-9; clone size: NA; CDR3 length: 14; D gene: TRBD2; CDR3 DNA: TGTGCCAGCAGCTCTCCAGCGGGAGATACGACCCAGTACTTC; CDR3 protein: CASSSPAGDTTQYF
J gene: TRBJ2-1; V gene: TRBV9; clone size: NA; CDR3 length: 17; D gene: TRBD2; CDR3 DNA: TGTGCCAGCAGCTCCCGACTAGCGGGAGGGCCCTACAATGAGCAGTTCTTC; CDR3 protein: CASSSRLAGGPYNEQFF
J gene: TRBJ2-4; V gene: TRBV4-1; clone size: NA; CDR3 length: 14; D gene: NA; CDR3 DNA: TGCGCCAGCAGTCCCCCATTAGCCAAAAACATTCAGTACTTC; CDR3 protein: CASSPPLAKNIQYF
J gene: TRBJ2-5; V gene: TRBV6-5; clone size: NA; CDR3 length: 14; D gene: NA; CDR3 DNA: TGTGCCAGCAGTTACTCGGGGTCGCGGGAGACCCAGTACTTC; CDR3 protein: CASSYSGSRETQYF
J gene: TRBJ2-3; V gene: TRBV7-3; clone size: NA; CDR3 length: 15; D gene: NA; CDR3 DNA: TGTGCCAGCAGCTTATGGGGGGCCCCCACAGATACGCAGTATTTT; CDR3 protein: CASSLWGAPTDTQYF
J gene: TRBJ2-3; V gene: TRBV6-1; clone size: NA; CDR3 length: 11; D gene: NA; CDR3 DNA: TGTGCCAGCAGTGAAGCAGATACGCAGTATTTT; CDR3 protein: CASSEADTQYF
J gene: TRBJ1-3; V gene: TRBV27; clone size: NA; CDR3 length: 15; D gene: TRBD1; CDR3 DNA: TGTGCCAGCAGTTGGACAGGGGGCCGAGGAAACACCATATATTTT; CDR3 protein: CASSWTGGRGNTIYF
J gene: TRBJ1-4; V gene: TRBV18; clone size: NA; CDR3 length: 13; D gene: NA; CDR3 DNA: TGTGCCAGCTCACCCATACAGAGCGAAAAACTGTTTTTT; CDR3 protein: CASSPIQSEKLFF
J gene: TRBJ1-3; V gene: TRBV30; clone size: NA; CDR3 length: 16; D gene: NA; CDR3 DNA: TGTGCCTGGAGCCTGGGTCAGGGCACTGCTGGAAACACCATATATTTT; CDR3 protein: CAWSLGQGTAGNTIYF
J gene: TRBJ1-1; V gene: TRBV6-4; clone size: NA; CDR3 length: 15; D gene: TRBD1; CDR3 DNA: TGTGCCAGCAGAGCCGGGACAGGGGGCGTTGGAGAAGCTTTCTTT; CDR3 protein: CASRAGTGGVGEAFF
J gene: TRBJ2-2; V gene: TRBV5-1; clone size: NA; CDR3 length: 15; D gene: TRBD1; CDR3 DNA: TGCGCCAGCAGCTTTGTGACAGGGGGTACCGGGGAGCTGTTTTTT; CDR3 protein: CASSFVTGGTGELFF
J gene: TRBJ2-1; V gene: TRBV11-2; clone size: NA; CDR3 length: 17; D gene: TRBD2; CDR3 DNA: TGTGCCAGCAGCTTTTCGAATGTAGCGGGAGCTTACAATGAGCAGTTCTTC; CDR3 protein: CASSFSNVAGAYNEQFF
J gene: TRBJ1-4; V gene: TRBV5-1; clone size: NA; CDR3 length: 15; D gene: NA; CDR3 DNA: TGCGCCAGCAGCCCTCAGGCGGGGGATGAGGAAAAACTGTTTTTT; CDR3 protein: CASSPQAGDEEKLFF
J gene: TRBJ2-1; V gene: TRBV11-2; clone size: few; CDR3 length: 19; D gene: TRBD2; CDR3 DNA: TGTGCCAGCAGCTTAGATATGGCTAGCGGGAGGGCCAGGTACAATGAGCAGTTCTTC; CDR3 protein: CASSLDMASGRARYNEQFF
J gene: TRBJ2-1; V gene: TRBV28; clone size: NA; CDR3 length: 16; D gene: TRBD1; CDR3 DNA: TGTGCCAGCAGTGCCCTGGACAGGGCCTTTTACAATGAGCAGTTCTTC; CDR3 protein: CASSALDRAFYNEQFF
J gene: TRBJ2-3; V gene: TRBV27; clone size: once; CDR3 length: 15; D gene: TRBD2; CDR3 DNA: TGTGCCAGCAGTTTCGGACTAGCGGTCACAGATACGCAGTATTTT; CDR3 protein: CASSFGLAVTDTQYF
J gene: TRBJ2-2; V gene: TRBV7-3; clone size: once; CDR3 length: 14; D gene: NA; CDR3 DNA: TGTGCCAGCAGCGGCATAAGGAGCACCGGGGAGCTGTTTTTT; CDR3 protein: CASSGIRSTGELFF
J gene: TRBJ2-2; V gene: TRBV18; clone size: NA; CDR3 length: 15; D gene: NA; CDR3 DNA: TGTGCCAGCTCACCACAGCGCCTGAACACCGGGGAGCTGTTTTTT; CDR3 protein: CASSPQRLNTGELFF
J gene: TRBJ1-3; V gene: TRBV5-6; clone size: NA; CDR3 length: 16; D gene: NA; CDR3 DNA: TGTGCCAGCAGCTTGAGGGGAAACCCGTCTGGAAACACCATATATTTT; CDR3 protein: CASSLRGNPSGNTIYF
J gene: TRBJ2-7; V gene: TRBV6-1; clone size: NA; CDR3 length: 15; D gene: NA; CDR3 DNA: TGTGCCAGCAGTTCGACTGGAGCGAGCTCCTACGAGCAGTACTTC; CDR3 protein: CASSSTGASSYEQYF
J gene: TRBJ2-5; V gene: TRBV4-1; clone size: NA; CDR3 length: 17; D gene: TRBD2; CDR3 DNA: TGCGCCAGCAGCGATCGGGGACGGGCGGGAGGGCCAGAGACCCAGTACTTC; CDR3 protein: CASSDRGRAGGPETQYF
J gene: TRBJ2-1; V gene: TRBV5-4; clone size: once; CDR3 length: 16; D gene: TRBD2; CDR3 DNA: TGTGCCAGCAGTCTAAAAGCGGGAGGCCCGGCAAATGAGCAGTTCTTC; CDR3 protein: CASSLKAGGPANEQFF
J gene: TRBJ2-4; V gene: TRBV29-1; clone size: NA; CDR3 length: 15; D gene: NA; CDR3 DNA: TGCAGCGTTGGGGGACTCAGGGGAACCAAAAACATTCAGTGCTTC; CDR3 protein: CSVGGLRGTKNIQCF
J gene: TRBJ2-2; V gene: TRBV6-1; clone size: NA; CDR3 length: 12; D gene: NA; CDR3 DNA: TGTGCCAGCAGTGTTTGGACCGGGGAGCTGTTTTTT; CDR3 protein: CASSVWTGELFF
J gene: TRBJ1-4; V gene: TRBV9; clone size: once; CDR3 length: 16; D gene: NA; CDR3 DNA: TGTGCCAGCAGCGTAAGCCCGGCGGGGGCGGGTGAAAAACTGTTTTTT; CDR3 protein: CASSVSPAGAGEKLFF
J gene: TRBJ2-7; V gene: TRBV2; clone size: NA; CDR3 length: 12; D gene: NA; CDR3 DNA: TGTGCCAGCACTCAGGGCCTCTACGAGCAGTACTTC; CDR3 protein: CASTQGLYEQYF